The 24 T cell receptor beta chains below come from one sample, sequenced in a study of blood T cell repertoires in COVID-19 (TCRdb year 2020). Libraries came from the immunoSEQ multiplex PCR assay. TCRdb holds this immuneACCESS table with in-frame rearrangements only. Some clones are missing; in checked studies, unresolved V genes explain under half, and the rest has no known cause. For this sample the table gives about 160,000 clones, of which over 80% were detected only once. Roughly 2.9% of the sample goes to the ten largest clones. The sample comprised peripheral blood. The receptors originated from a woman aged 55-75 years with acute or convalescent COVID-19.

V usage is TRBV5-6 and J usage is TRBJ2-3, with TRBD1 matching over 9 bases. V trimming: 4 bases; J trimming: 7 bases; junction bases outside the gene matches: 16. This CDR3 is 17 amino acids long. Germline-derived CDR1 and CDR2 are SGHDT and YYEEEE. CDR3 protein: CASSIPGQGGLSHTQYF. The CDR3 region has the DNA TGTGCCAGCAGCATCCCGGGACAGGGCGGCCTCTCGCATACGCAGTATTTT. Complete variable domain (other parts from reference TRBV5-6 and TRBJ2-3): DAGVTQSPTHLIKTRGQQVTLRCSPKSGHDTVSWYQQALGQGPQFIFQYYEEEERQRGNFPDRFSGHQFPNYSSELNVNALLLGDSALYLCASSIPGQGGLSHTQYFGPGTRLTVL.

A note on this clone: Mismatch with germline at one junction end may stem from a read error. The V gene is TRBV7-2, the J gene TRBJ2-1, with D perhaps TRBD1 or TRBD2 (5 bases each). There are 15 residues in the CDR3. In germline, CDR1 is SGHTA, CDR2 FQGNSA. DNA for the CDR3: TGTGCCAGCAGCCTAGCTCAGGGCTCCTACAATGAGCAGTTCTTC. Protein product: CASSLAQGSYNEQFF.

This rearrangement joins TRBV10-3 to TRBJ2-1, with TRBD2 identical over 13 bases. The ends lost 6 bases at V and 6 bases at J; junction bases unmatched: 5. The CDR3 is made up of 15 amino acids. CDR1 is ENHRY, CDR2 SYGVKD, per germline. In DNA, the CDR3 is TGTGCCATCAGCGCCGGGACTAGCGGGACCAATGAGCAGTTCTTC. This encodes CAISAGTSGTNEQFF.

The chain combines TRBV5-1 with TRBJ1-4; perhaps TRBD1 as D (5 bases). The CDR3 runs 15 residues. V lost 0 bases and J 5 bases, leaving 11 bases between the germline ends. Looked up from germline, CDR1 is SGHRS and CDR2 is YFSETQ. The CDR3 protein is CASSLEGVGNEKLFF. The CDR3 bases are TGCGCCAGCAGCTTGGAAGGGGTGGGAAATGAAAAACTGTTTTTT.

There are many counts of this clone. The V and J genes are TRBV4-3 and TRBJ1-2; 7 bases line up with TRBD1. There are 16 residues in the CDR3. Trimming took 3 bases from V and 2 from J; bases not matched to a gene: 9. Germline CDR1 and CDR2: LGHNA and YSLEER. As DNA, the CDR3 is TGCGCCAGCAGCCAGACCTCCGACAGGGCGAACTATGGCTACACCTTC. Translating gives CASSQTSDRANYGYTF.

The chain uses TRBV5-1 and TRBJ2-5; 8 positions match TRBD2. Trimming took 0 bases from V and 5 from J; bases not matched to a gene: 3. Per the germline V gene, CDR1 is SGHRS and CDR2 is YFSETQ. The CDR3 runs to 14 residues. The CDR3 sequence: CASSLVPSGETQYF. The CDR3 DNA reads as TGCGCCAGCAGCTTGGTCCCTAGCGGGGAGACCCAGTACTTC.

This sequence joins TRBV11-2 and TRBJ2-1; the match to TRBD2 covers 10 bases. The CDR3 is 15 amino acids. The trim removed 5 bases at V and 4 bases at J, leaving 5 bases unmatched. CDR1 is SGHAT and CDR2 is FQNNGV in the germline V gene. The CDR3 DNA reads as TGTGCCAGCAGCCCCAGCGGGGGGGCGTACAATGAGCAGTTCTTC. Its protein is CASSPSGGAYNEQFF.

V is TRBV3-1 (or the pseudogene TRBV3-2) and J is TRBJ2-2; D uncertain. The CDR3 runs 16 residues. The V gene lost 0 bases and the J gene lost 5 bases, with 13 bases spanning the gap. CDR1 LGHDT and CDR2 YNNKEL come from the germline V gene (reference sequence). The CDR3 loop is CASSQDLLPRTGELFF. CDR3 nucleotides: TGTGCCAGCAGCCAAGATCTGCTGCCGAGGACCGGGGAGCTGTTTTTT.

The gene calls are TRBV7-9 and TRBJ1-2; TRBD1 aligns across 8 bases. Germline lookup yields CDR1 SEHNR and CDR2 FQNEAQ (reference sequence). The CDR3 runs 15 residues. V gave up 6 bases and J gave up 1 base; unmatched junction bases: 7. CDR3 protein: CASRHWDRRNYGYTF. For the CDR3, the DNA is TGTGCCAGCAGGCATTGGGACAGGCGTAACTATGGCTACACCTTC.

The J gene is TRBJ2-3, the V gene TRBV18; D is unclear. Germline loops: CDR1 KGHSH, CDR2 LQKENI. The germline V and J ends were trimmed by 3 bases and 4 bases, with 5 bases remaining between them. This CDR3 is 12 amino acids long. CDR3 DNA: TGTGCCAGCTCACCTCGGGCAGATACGCAGTATTTT. As protein: CASSPRADTQYF.

The CDR3 is CASSQYGAGTASTEAFF. The CDR3, as DNA: TGCGCCAGCAGCCAATACGGCGCCGGGACAGCCAGCACTGAAGCTTTCTTT. V usage is TRBV4-3 and J usage is TRBJ1-1; 7 nucleotides agree with TRBD1. CDR1 and CDR2 from the germline V gene are LGHNA and YSLEER. V was pared by 2 bases and J by 4 bases, with 13 bases of the junction left unmatched. This CDR3 comprises 17 residues.

The V and J genes are TRBV7-9 and TRBJ1-4; D is unclear. The CDR3 spans 14 residues. V gave up 5 bases and J gave up 8 bases, with 15 bases separating them. The germline V gene encodes CDR1 SEHNR and CDR2 FQNEAQ (reference sequence). The CDR3 region has the DNA TGTGCCAGCAGCATCAGCGGAGTGGGGGAAAAACTGTTTTTT. Protein sequence: CASSISGVGEKLFF.

The chain carries TRBV6-2 or TRBV6-3 and TRBJ2-2; tentatively, D is TRBD1 (5 bases). There are 14 residues in the CDR3. CDR1 and CDR2 from the germline V gene are MNHEY and SVGEGT. Trimming took 6 bases from V and 0 from J, leaving 8 bases between them. CDR3 protein: CASSLDTNTGELFF. CDR3 sequence (DNA): TGTGCCAGCAGCTTGGACACGAACACCGGGGAGCTGTTTTTT.

The V call is TRBV5-1, the J call TRBJ2-2; 8 positions agree with TRBD2. The CDR3 spans 14 residues. Per germline, CDR1 SGHRS and CDR2 YFSETQ. V was pared by 0 bases and J by 6 bases, with 1 base of the junction left unmatched. In DNA form, the CDR3 reads TGCGCCAGCAGCTTGGACGGGGGGGCCGGGGAGCTGTTTTTT. Residues: CASSLDGGAGELFF.

V gene TRBV2 combines with J gene TRBJ2-5, with TRBD2 identical over 7 bases. The CDR3 consists of 16 residues. Germline-derived CDR1 and CDR2 are SNHLY and FYNNEI. V dropped 8 bases and J dropped 4; count of bases not matched to a gene: 16. The CDR3 nucleotides are TGTGCCAGCTTTTCTCTGAAACTAGCGTACGCAGAGACCCAGTACTTC. This translates into CASFSLKLAYAETQYF.

The V gene is TRBV4-3, the J gene TRBJ2-3; TRBD2 agrees at 10 bases. The junction had 6 bases not matched to a gene; V was cut back by 3 bases and J by 3 bases. Germline V gene sequence: CDR1 LGHNA, CDR2 YSLEER. The CDR3 is 16 residues long. CDR3 region: CASSHLSGGATDTQYF. The CDR3 DNA is TGCGCCAGCAGCCACCTCAGCGGGGGGGCAACAGATACGCAGTATTTT.

This chain links TRBV29-1 with TRBJ2-1, with D uncertain. The V end was cut by 4 bases, the J end by 7 bases, with 11 bases between. The CDR3 is 12 residues long. Per germline, CDR1 SQVTM and CDR2 ANQGSEA. The CDR3 reads CSVVEVGNEQFF. The CDR3 DNA reads as TGCAGCGTTGTTGAGGTCGGGAATGAGCAGTTCTTC.

This rearrangement joins TRBV29-1 to TRBJ1-1, with D maybe TRBD1 (6 bases). The CDR3 sequence is 13 residues long. Looked up from germline, CDR1 is SQVTM and CDR2 is ANQGSEA. The V end lost 6 bases, the J end lost 3 bases, and 14 bases lay between the germline ends. In nucleotides, the CDR3 is TGCAGCGTAAAAGACAGGTATGACACTGAAGCTTTCTTT. This encodes CSVKDRYDTEAFF.

This clone was observed a single time. The chain links TRBV7-2 to TRBJ2-3; the match to TRBD2 covers 14 bases. The CDR3 loop spans 17 amino acids. The germline V gene has CDR1 SGHTA and CDR2 FQGNSA. V lost 3 bases, J lost 7 bases, and 9 bases stayed unmatched. The CDR3 DNA is TGTGCCAGCAGCTTCGGACTAGCGGGGGGACGAGGTAATACGCAGTATTTT. Translation gives CASSFGLAGGRGNTQYF.

The V and J genes are TRBV4-2 and TRBJ1-3; D call uncertain. This CDR3 comprises 15 residues. Trimming left V 0 bases short and J 3 bases short, with 9 bases between. CDR1 and CDR2 from the germline V gene are LGHNA and YNFKEQ. As DNA, the CDR3 is TGTGCCAGCAGCCAAGAATCCGGAGGTGGAAACACCATATATTTT. It codes for CASSQESGGGNTIYF.

CDR3 DNA sequence: TGTGCCAGCAGCCAAGGCAGACTAGCCCCCTACGAGCAGTACTTC. Protein sequence: CASSQGRLAPYEQYF. V is TRBV6-1 and J is TRBJ2-7, with 7 nucleotides matching TRBD2. The CDR3 length is 15 residues. Per the germline V gene, CDR1 is MNHNS and CDR2 is SASEGT. Trimming at V came to 6 bases and at J to 2 bases, leaving 10 bases not matched to a gene.

The chain links TRBV5-1 to TRBJ2-3; 15 nucleotides agree with TRBD2. The ends lost 3 bases at V and 8 bases at J; junction bases unmatched: 13. Germline V gene sequence: CDR1 SGHRS, CDR2 YFSETQ. The length of the CDR3 is 18 residues. Written as DNA, the CDR3 is TGCGCCAGCAGCTCAGCGTACCGGACTAGCGGGGGGGAGGGTACGCAGTATTTT. It is translated as CASSSAYRTSGGEGTQYF.

This chain connects TRBV19 to TRBJ2-2, with a tentative D call TRBD2 (6 bases). This CDR3 spans 14 amino acids. Germline values: CDR1 LNHDA, CDR2 SQIVND (reference sequence). V lost 3 bases and J 4 bases, leaving 9 bases between the germline ends. In DNA form, the CDR3 reads TGTGCCAGTAGTATGGGGGGAAGCACCGGGGAGCTGTTTTTT. Encoded protein: CASSMGGSTGELFF. The whole variable domain, remainder taken from reference TRBV19 and TRBJ2-2, is DGGITQSPKYLFRKEGQNVTLSCEQNLNHDAMYWYRQDPGQGLRLIYYSQIVNDFQKGDIAEGYSVSREKKESFPLTVTSAQKNPTAFYLCASSMGGSTGELFFGEGSRLTVL.

The chain joins TRBV6-5 to TRBJ1-6, with D possibly being TRBD1 (6 bases). Per germline, CDR1 MNHEY and CDR2 SVGAGI. The CDR3 is made up of 14 amino acids. Trimming cost V 5 bases and J 7 bases, with 12 bases left between them. The CDR3 region is CASSQGIGNSPLHF. The CDR3 region has the DNA TGTGCCAGCAGTCAGGGGATCGGGAATTCACCCCTCCACTTT.